Detailed here is one T cell receptor beta chain. J was trimmed by 2 bases and V by 4 bases; bases with no gene match: 10. Germline V lookup: CDR1 LNHDA, CDR2 SQIVND (reference sequence). The CDR3 has 17 amino acids. The source of the sample is a study of blood T cell repertoires in COVID-19. Background on the study: Whether acute or convalescent, the COVID-19 samples came from the United States, Italy and Spain. Sources were T cells, B-cell-depleted T cells, or PBMCs; the material itself was cDNA or gDNA.

In the authors' workflow: Quantification of nucleated cells was approximated via reference gene primer amplification. The data were produced by immunoSEQ multiplex PCR, yet TCRdb's version contains in-frame clones alone and is incomplete. V and J calls plus clone size are reproduced from that table; the DNA served to infer D and trimming. The table shows fewer than 150,000 clones, with 70% to 80% occurring only once. V is TRBV19 and J is TRBJ1-5; 8 bases are a match to TRBD1. Sequenced sample: peripheral blood. This TCR derives from a human donor in a cohort sampled during active COVID-19. CDR3 DNA sequence: TGTGCCAGTAGTACCGGACAGGGTAAGAGGGGCAATCAGCCCCAGCATTTT. Amino acid sequence: CASSTGQGKRGNQPQHF.